A single sample gave rise to the 5 T cell receptor beta chains below, sequenced in a study of CD8 T cells in Susac syndrome. After extraction with the RNeasy kit, roughly 0.45 to 1 ug of the RNA was reverse transcribed using random hexamers. TCRdb reprocessed the immunoSEQ multiplex PCR reads via MiXCR and lists one record per CDR3 protein. The table lists about 210,000 distinct CDR3 sequences, about 95% of them singletons. The specimen sequenced was CD4+ T cells from PBMCs. Receptor source: a human donor with multiple sclerosis.

The CDR3 DNA reads TGTGCCAGCAGCTTGGGACAGGGGCTGAGGTACGAGCAGTACTTC. It encodes CASSLGQGLRYEQYF. The chain recombines TRBV7-2 with TRBJ2-7; the match to TRBD1 covers 10 bases. V dropped 3 bases and J dropped 4; count of bases not matched to a gene: 6. Germline CDR1 reads SGHTA; CDR2 reads FQGNSA. The CDR3 is 15 amino acids.

The chain couples TRBV5-4 to TRBJ2-7, with TRBD1 matching 11 bases. J gave up 7 bases and V 4 bases, and 10 bases lay outside the gene matches. Germline loops: CDR1 SGHNT, CDR2 YYREEE (reference sequence). The CDR3 extends over 15 amino acids. The CDR3 spells CASSPPGQGALEQYF. CDR3 nucleotide sequence: TGTGCCAGCAGCCCTCCTGGACAGGGGGCACTTGAGCAGTACTTC.

The rearrangement uses TRBV7-3 and TRBJ2-1, with 8 bases that match TRBD1. Losses at the gene ends were 5 bases for V and 6 bases for J; bases not matched to a gene: 9. The CDR3 is 15 residues long. Germline lookup yields CDR1 SGHTA and CDR2 FQGTGA. The CDR3 nucleotides are TGTGCCAGCAGCGCGGACAGGGCCCCCCGCAATGAGCAGTTCTTC. Amino acids: CASSADRAPRNEQFF.

The chain has TRBV20-1 and TRBJ2-6; D remains unclear. This CDR3 has 14 amino acids. Trimming took 5 bases from V and 0 from J, leaving 8 bases between them. Germline V gene lookup returns CDR1 DFQATT and CDR2 SNEGSKA (reference sequence). The CDR3 is CSAVPGSGANVLTF. CDR3 DNA: TGCAGTGCTGTACCGGGCTCTGGGGCCAACGTCCTGACTTTC.

The chain is built from TRBV13 and TRBJ2-1; 8 bases map to TRBD2. CDR3 size: 16 residues. V dropped 5 bases and J dropped 0; count of bases not matched to a gene: 6. CDR1 and CDR2 from the germline V gene are PRHDT and FYEKMQ (reference sequence). The CDR3 spells CASSPAGGDSYNEQFF. Here the CDR3 DNA reads TGTGCCAGCAGCCCAGCCGGGGGGGACTCCTACAATGAGCAGTTCTTC.